The rows below give T cell receptor beta chains drawn from one sample of a study of blood T cell repertoires in COVID-19. TCRdb keeps only in-frame clones here, not all; method: immunoSEQ multiplex PCR. The sample carries 150,000 or so clones, roughly 90% recorded once. The sequenced sample was PBMCs or T cells enriched from blood (not recorded which). Source of these receptors: a woman in her 30s with acute COVID-19. Both conserved end residues are part of each CDR3. The D gene is left open where the match is weak. Clone size appears in some rows only: once, few, many, or a class for an expanded clone.

j_gene: TRBJ1-2; d_gene: .; v_gene: TRBV21-1; abundance: .; CDR3aa: CASSKGISNRGRGLPGYTF; CDR3nt: TGTGCCAGCAGCAAAGGAATAAGTAACAGGGGACGAGGATTGCCTGGCTACACCTTC
j_gene: TRBJ1-2; d_gene: TRBD1; v_gene: TRBV5-1; abundance: .; CDR3aa: CASSLRLGDRGTDYGYTF; CDR3nt: TGCGCCAGCAGCTTGCGATTAGGGGACAGGGGTACGGATTATGGCTACACCTTC
j_gene: TRBJ1-5; d_gene: .; v_gene: TRBV7-9; abundance: .; CDR3aa: CASSSTPGRGDQPQHF; CDR3nt: TGTGCCAGCAGCTCCACCCCGGGGAGGGGAGATCAGCCCCAGCATTTT
j_gene: TRBJ2-7; d_gene: .; v_gene: TRBV4-3; abundance: .; CDR3aa: CASSQDTSYEQYF; CDR3nt: TGCGCCAGCAGCCAAGATACTAGTTACGAGCAGTACTTC
j_gene: TRBJ2-7; d_gene: .; v_gene: TRBV20-1; abundance: .; CDR3aa: CSATKNQGYDF; CDR3nt: TGCAGTGCTACGAAGAATCAGGGTTACGACTTC
j_gene: TRBJ2-2; d_gene: .; v_gene: TRBV19; abundance: .; CDR3aa: CASSIDRSRVANTGELFF; CDR3nt: TGTGCCAGTAGTATAGATCGCAGCAGGGTGGCGAACACCGGGGAGCTGTTTTTT
j_gene: TRBJ2-7; d_gene: TRBD1; v_gene: TRBV19; abundance: .; CDR3aa: CASSNTGTAYEQYF; CDR3nt: TGTGCCAGTAGTAACACCGGGACAGCCTACGAGCAGTACTTC
j_gene: TRBJ1-5; d_gene: TRBD1; v_gene: TRBV18; abundance: few; CDR3aa: CASSLRPQGAISNQPQHF; CDR3nt: TGTGCCAGCTCACTCCGACCCCAGGGGGCCATATCCAATCAGCCCCAGCATTTT
j_gene: TRBJ1-2; d_gene: .; v_gene: TRBV7-2; abundance: .; CDR3aa: CASSLASVTYGYTF; CDR3nt: TGTGCCAGCAGCTTAGCGAGCGTAACCTATGGCTACACCTTC
j_gene: TRBJ2-7; d_gene: TRBD1; v_gene: TRBV25-1; abundance: .; CDR3aa: CASSELGTGAYEQYF; CDR3nt: TGTGCCAGCAGTGAATTAGGGACAGGAGCCTACGAGCAGTACTTC
j_gene: TRBJ2-5; d_gene: .; v_gene: TRBV10-3; abundance: .; CDR3aa: CAISEYLEETQYF; CDR3nt: TGTGCCATCAGTGAGTACTTAGAAGAGACCCAGTACTTC
j_gene: TRBJ1-2; d_gene: TRBD1; v_gene: TRBV7-2; abundance: .; CDR3aa: CASSSSDRPLYGYTF; CDR3nt: TGTGCCAGCAGCTCTTCGGACAGGCCGCTCTATGGCTACACCTTC
j_gene: TRBJ2-7; d_gene: TRBD1; v_gene: TRBV27; abundance: .; CDR3aa: CASSRTGLSYEQYF; CDR3nt: TGTGCCAGCAGTAGGACAGGGCTATCCTACGAGCAGTACTTC
j_gene: TRBJ2-1; d_gene: TRBD2; v_gene: TRBV15; abundance: .; CDR3aa: CATSRERLAGGPRSYNEQFF; CDR3nt: TGTGCCACCAGCAGAGAGAGGCTAGCGGGAGGGCCTCGATCCTACAATGAGCAGTTCTTC
j_gene: TRBJ1-2; d_gene: .; v_gene: TRBV27; abundance: .; CDR3aa: CASSLWQNSNYGYTF; CDR3nt: TGTGCCAGCAGTTTATGGCAGAATAGCAACTATGGCTACACCTTC
j_gene: TRBJ2-3; d_gene: .; v_gene: TRBV14; abundance: .; CDR3aa: CASSQDRGGRDTQYF; CDR3nt: TGTGCCAGCAGCCAAGATCGAGGCGGGCGAGATACGCAGTATTTT
j_gene: TRBJ1-5; d_gene: TRBD1; v_gene: TRBV27; abundance: .; CDR3aa: CASSLYGQGNQPQHF; CDR3nt: TGTGCCAGCAGTTTATATGGACAGGGAAATCAGCCCCAGCATTTT
j_gene: TRBJ2-1; d_gene: TRBD2; v_gene: TRBV5-4; abundance: .; CDR3aa: CASSRAERGGNEQFF; CDR3nt: TGTGCCAGCAGCCGGGCGGAGCGCGGGGGCAATGAGCAGTTCTTC
j_gene: TRBJ1-1; d_gene: TRBD1; v_gene: TRBV29-1; abundance: .; CDR3aa: CSAPGQGGSSAEAFF; CDR3nt: TGCAGCGCTCCGGGACAGGGGGGGAGTAGCGCTGAAGCTTTCTTT
j_gene: TRBJ1-2; d_gene: .; v_gene: TRBV5-4; abundance: .; CDR3aa: CASSSRGSQKAGGYTF; CDR3nt: TGTGCCAGCAGCTCAAGGGGCAGTCAAAAGGCTGGCGGCTACACCTTC
j_gene: TRBJ2-3; d_gene: .; v_gene: TRBV11-2; abundance: once; CDR3aa: CASSLQRSSTDTQYF; CDR3nt: TGTGCCAGCAGCTTACAACGGTCCAGCACAGATACGCAGTATTTT
j_gene: TRBJ2-7; d_gene: .; v_gene: TRBV9; abundance: .; CDR3aa: CASSVGSSATYEQYF; CDR3nt: TGTGCCAGCAGCGTAGGGTCTAGCGCGACCTACGAGCAGTACTTC
j_gene: TRBJ2-1; d_gene: TRBD2; v_gene: TRBV18; abundance: .; CDR3aa: CASSQLAGVIKDEQFF; CDR3nt: TGTGCCAGCTCACAATTAGCGGGAGTGATAAAGGATGAGCAGTTCTTC
j_gene: TRBJ1-5; d_gene: TRBD1; v_gene: TRBV7-2; abundance: .; CDR3aa: CASSRDRGVYQPQHF; CDR3nt: TGTGCCAGCAGCAGGGACAGGGGAGTTTATCAGCCCCAGCATTTT
j_gene: TRBJ2-7; d_gene: .; v_gene: TRBV28; abundance: .; CDR3aa: CASSRYYEQYF; CDR3nt: TGTGCCAGCAGCCGGTACTACGAGCAGTACTTC
j_gene: TRBJ2-1; d_gene: TRBD2; v_gene: TRBV7-8; abundance: once; CDR3aa: CASSLSSGSYNEQFF; CDR3nt: TGTGCCAGCAGCCTGTCTAGCGGGAGCTACAATGAGCAGTTCTTC
j_gene: TRBJ2-1; d_gene: .; v_gene: TRBV7-2; abundance: .; CDR3aa: CASSLVSGSSYNEQFF; CDR3nt: TGTGCCAGCAGCTTAGTGTCGGGAAGCTCCTACAATGAGCAGTTCTTC
j_gene: TRBJ1-2; d_gene: .; v_gene: TRBV28; abundance: .; CDR3aa: CASRVDRNYGYTF; CDR3nt: TGTGCCAGCAGAGTAGACAGGAACTATGGCTACACCTTC
j_gene: TRBJ2-7; d_gene: TRBD2; v_gene: TRBV5-1; abundance: .; CDR3aa: CASSAGGVTYEQYF; CDR3nt: TGCGCCAGCAGCGCGGGGGGGGTAACCTACGAGCAGTACTTC
j_gene: TRBJ2-1; d_gene: TRBD2; v_gene: TRBV5-1; abundance: .; CDR3aa: CASSLVMTSDYNEQFF; CDR3nt: TGCGCCAGCAGCTTGGTCATGACTAGCGACTACAATGAGCAGTTCTTC
j_gene: TRBJ1-2; d_gene: .; v_gene: TRBV6-1; abundance: .; CDR3aa: CASSDRGGYGYTF; CDR3nt: TGTGCCAGCAGTGACAGGGGTGGCTATGGCTACACCTTC
j_gene: TRBJ2-1; d_gene: .; v_gene: TRBV3-1/TRBV3-2; abundance: once; CDR3aa: CASSRETIGNNEQFF; CDR3nt: TGTGCCAGCAGCCGAGAGACAATTGGAAACAATGAGCAGTTCTTC
j_gene: TRBJ2-5; d_gene: .; v_gene: TRBV27; abundance: .; CDR3aa: CASSLSSMYETQYF; CDR3nt: TGTGCCAGCAGTTTATCGAGCATGTATGAGACCCAGTACTTC
j_gene: TRBJ1-1; d_gene: .; v_gene: TRBV7-9; abundance: .; CDR3aa: CASSRGTEAFF; CDR3nt: TGTGCCAGCAGTCGAGGGACTGAAGCTTTCTTT
j_gene: TRBJ2-1; d_gene: TRBD2; v_gene: TRBV3-1/TRBV3-2; abundance: .; CDR3aa: CASSLGTSGRNEQFF; CDR3nt: TGTGCCAGCAGCCTCGGGACTAGCGGGAGGAATGAGCAGTTCTTC
j_gene: TRBJ1-2; d_gene: TRBD1; v_gene: TRBV7-9; abundance: .; CDR3aa: CASSLKNTGDYGYTF; CDR3nt: TGTGCCAGCAGCTTGAAGAACACAGGGGACTATGGCTACACCTTC
j_gene: TRBJ2-1; d_gene: .; v_gene: TRBV18; abundance: .; CDR3aa: CASSPTVVNEQFF; CDR3nt: TGTGCCAGCTCACCAACAGTAGTCAATGAGCAGTTCTTC
j_gene: TRBJ2-6; d_gene: TRBD1; v_gene: TRBV27; abundance: .; CDR3aa: CASSARGPGANVLTF; CDR3nt: TGTGCCAGCAGTGCCAGGGGGCCTGGGGCCAACGTCCTGACTTTC
j_gene: TRBJ1-1; d_gene: TRBD1; v_gene: TRBV10-3; abundance: few; CDR3aa: CAISEGGQGGTEAFF; CDR3nt: TGTGCCATCAGTGAGGGTGGACAGGGTGGCACTGAAGCTTTCTTT
j_gene: TRBJ2-1; d_gene: .; v_gene: TRBV6-1; abundance: .; CDR3aa: CASSDQGGLAPREFF; CDR3nt: TGTGCCAGCAGTGACCAGGGGGGTCTTGCCCCTCGGGAGTTCTTC
j_gene: TRBJ1-4; d_gene: TRBD1; v_gene: TRBV5-5; abundance: .; CDR3aa: CASSLDRGGEKLFF; CDR3nt: TGTGCCAGCAGCTTGGACAGGGGGGGAGAAAAACTGTTTTTT
j_gene: TRBJ2-5; d_gene: .; v_gene: TRBV3-1/TRBV3-2; abundance: .; CDR3aa: CASSQLGLQETQYF; CDR3nt: TGTGCCAGCAGCCAGCTAGGCCTGCAAGAGACCCAGTACTTC
j_gene: TRBJ1-1; d_gene: TRBD1; v_gene: TRBV18; abundance: once; CDR3aa: CASSPRDRGTEAFF; CDR3nt: TGTGCCAGCTCACCACGGGACAGGGGTACTGAAGCTTTCTTT
j_gene: TRBJ1-2; d_gene: .; v_gene: TRBV20-1; abundance: once; CDR3aa: CSGFADGYTF; CDR3nt: TGCAGTGGGTTTGCGGATGGCTACACCTTC
j_gene: TRBJ2-7; d_gene: TRBD1; v_gene: TRBV19; abundance: .; CDR3aa: CASQSRDRVGEQYF; CDR3nt: TGTGCCAGCCAAAGCCGGGACAGGGTTGGCGAGCAGTACTTC
j_gene: TRBJ1-5; d_gene: .; v_gene: TRBV21-1; abundance: .; CDR3aa: CASSKDSDRKCSNQPQHF; CDR3nt: TGTGCCAGCAGCAAAGACAGTGATCGCAAGTGTAGCAATCAGCCCCAGCATTTT